This T cell receptor (beta chain) was captured in a study of CXCR3-negative and CXCR3-positive naive CD8 T cells. Whole-study results and caveats: CXCR3-positive naive cells carried more hydrophobic TRB CDR3s than CXCR3-negative ones.

The CDR3 extends over 16 amino acids. Each CD8+ T cell subset was flow-sorted in triplicate. Every sort contained 250,000 to 300,000 cells. Through 5' RACE with UMI labels, the TRB cDNA libraries were prepared. TCRdb reprocessed the 5' RACE reads, keeping one entry per CDR3 protein, no DNA. The sample data list about 56,000 distinct CDR3 sequences. In the case of this clonotype: What it binds is unknown.

This sequence was found in a human donor in good health. Some clones in this sample may be carry-over from other donors' samples. V usage is TRBV12-3 or TRBV12-4 and J usage is TRBJ2-7; no DNA is available, so the TRBD1 call from TCRdb remains unchecked. The source material was naive CXCR3+ CD8+ T cells from blood. The subset was: CD45RO-CCR7+CD27+CD95- naive CD8+ T cells expressing CXCR3 (TNR3+). This CDR3 reads CASSPIYRGPLYEQYF.